The clone carrying this T cell receptor beta chain has just a few counts. No antigen is known for it. Oncomine TCR Beta short-read sequencing was applied to DNA from cultured CD4+ T cells. One entry per CDR3 protein results from TCRdb running MiXCR on the PCR reads. Of some 18,000 distinct CDR3 sequences listed, approximately 53% are singletons. These data come from a study of vaccination and CD4 T cells after COVID-19. Study details: Collection of post-vaccine samples followed dose two by a median around 72 days, spanning a range of 14 to 241. Overlapping peptides covering the spike proteins of SARS-CoV-2, HCoV-NL63, HCoV-OC43 and HCoV-229E were added to stimulate cells.

The sample's treatment: roughly 11-day PBMC culture with coronavirus spike peptide pools or control peptides (ViraFEST assay). Study observations and caveats: From a median of roughly 21 to 38, SARS-CoV-2-reactive clonotypes increased, though not significantly. Of the reactive clones in convalescent patients, a median roughly 90% showed up only post-vaccination.

The clonotype originates from a human donor who had recovered from COVID-19. Sequenced input: CD4+ T cells from blood, cultured in vitro.

The CDR3 sequence: CARTFYNEQFF. CDR3 nucleotides: TGTGCCAGAACCTTCTACAATGAGCAGTTCTTC. The chain has TRBV27 and TRBJ2-1; D unclear. CDR1 is MNHEY, CDR2 SMNVEV, per germline (reference sequence). The CDR3 loop spans 11 amino acids. Trimming pared 9 bases from V and 3 bases from J, leaving 6 bases between.